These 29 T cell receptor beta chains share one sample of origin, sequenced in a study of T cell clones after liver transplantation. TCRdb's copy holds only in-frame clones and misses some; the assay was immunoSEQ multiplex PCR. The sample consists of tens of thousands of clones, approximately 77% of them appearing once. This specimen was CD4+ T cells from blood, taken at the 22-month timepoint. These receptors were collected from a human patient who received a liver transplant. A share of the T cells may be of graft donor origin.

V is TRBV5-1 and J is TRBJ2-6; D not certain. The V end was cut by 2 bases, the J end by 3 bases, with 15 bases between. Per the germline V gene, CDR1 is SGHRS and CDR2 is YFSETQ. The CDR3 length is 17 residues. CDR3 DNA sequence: TGCGCCAGCAGCTTCGAAGGTTCGCCGGGTGGGGCCAACGTCCTGACTTTC. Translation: CASSFEGSPGGANVLTF.

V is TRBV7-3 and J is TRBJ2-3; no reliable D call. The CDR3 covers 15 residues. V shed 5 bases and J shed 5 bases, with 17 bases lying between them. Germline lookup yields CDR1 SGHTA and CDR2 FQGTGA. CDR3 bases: TGTGCCAGCAGCAAAATAGGGTCGGGCGTAGATACGCAGTATTTT. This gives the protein CASSKIGSGVDTQYF. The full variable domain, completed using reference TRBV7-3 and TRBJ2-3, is GAGVSQTPSNKVTEKGKYVELRCDPISGHTALYWYRQSLGQGPEFLIYFQGTGAADDSGLPNDRFFAVRPEGSVSTLKIQRTERGDSAVYLCASSKIGSGVDTQYFGPGTRLTVL.

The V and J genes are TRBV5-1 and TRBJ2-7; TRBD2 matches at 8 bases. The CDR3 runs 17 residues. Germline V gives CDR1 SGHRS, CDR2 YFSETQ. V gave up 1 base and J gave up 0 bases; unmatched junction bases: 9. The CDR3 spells CASSLRRAGASSYEQYF. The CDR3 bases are TGCGCCAGCAGCTTGCGGAGAGCGGGGGCTAGCTCCTACGAGCAGTACTTC.

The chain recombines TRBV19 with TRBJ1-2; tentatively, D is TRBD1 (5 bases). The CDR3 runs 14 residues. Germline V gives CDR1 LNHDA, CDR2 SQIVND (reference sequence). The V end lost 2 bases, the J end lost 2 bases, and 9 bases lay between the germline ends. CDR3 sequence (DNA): TGTGCCAGTAGTATACGGGGCGTAAACTATGGCTACACCTTC. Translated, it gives CASSIRGVNYGYTF.

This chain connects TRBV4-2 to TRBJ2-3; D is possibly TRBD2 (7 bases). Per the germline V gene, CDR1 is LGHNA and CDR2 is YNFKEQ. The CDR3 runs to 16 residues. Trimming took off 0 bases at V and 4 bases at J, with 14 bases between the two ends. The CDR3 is CASSQEGRGAADTQYF. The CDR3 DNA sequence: TGTGCCAGCAGCCAAGAAGGGAGGGGGGCAGCAGATACGCAGTATTTT.

CDR3 region: CASSLGQGTLNTEAFF. The CDR3 bases are TGTGCCAGCAGCCTAGGACAGGGCACCCTGAACACTGAAGCTTTCTTT. The rearrangement joins TRBV21-1 to TRBJ1-1; the table's D gene call, TRBD1, was not cross checked with the DNA. TRBV21-1 is classified as a pseudogene. CDR3 size: 16 residues.

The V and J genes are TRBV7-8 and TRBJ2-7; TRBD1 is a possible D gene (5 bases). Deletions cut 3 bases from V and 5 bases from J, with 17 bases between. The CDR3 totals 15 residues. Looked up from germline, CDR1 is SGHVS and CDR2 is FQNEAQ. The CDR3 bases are TGTGCCAGCAGCTTCCCGGACATAGGCCTTAACGAGCAGTACTTC. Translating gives CASSFPDIGLNEQYF. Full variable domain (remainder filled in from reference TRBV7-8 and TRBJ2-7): GAGVSQSPRYKVAKRGQDVALRCDPISGHVSLFWYQQALGQGPEFLTYFQNEAQLDKSGLPSDRFFAERPEGSVSTLKIQRTQQEDSAVYLCASSFPDIGLNEQYFGPGTRLTVT.

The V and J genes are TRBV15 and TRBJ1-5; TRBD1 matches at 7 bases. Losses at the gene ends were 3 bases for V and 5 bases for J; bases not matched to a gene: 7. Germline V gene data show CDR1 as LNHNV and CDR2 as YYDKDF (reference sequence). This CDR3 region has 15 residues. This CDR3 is CATSSEDRADQPQHF. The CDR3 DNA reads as TGTGCCACCAGCAGCGAAGACAGGGCTGATCAGCCCCAGCATTTT.

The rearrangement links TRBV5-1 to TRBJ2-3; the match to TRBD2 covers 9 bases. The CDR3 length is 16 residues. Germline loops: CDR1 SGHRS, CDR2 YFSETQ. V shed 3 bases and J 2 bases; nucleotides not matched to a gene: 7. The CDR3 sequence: CASSWSGGPYTDTQYF. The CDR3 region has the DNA TGCGCCAGCAGCTGGAGCGGGGGGCCCTACACAGATACGCAGTATTTT.

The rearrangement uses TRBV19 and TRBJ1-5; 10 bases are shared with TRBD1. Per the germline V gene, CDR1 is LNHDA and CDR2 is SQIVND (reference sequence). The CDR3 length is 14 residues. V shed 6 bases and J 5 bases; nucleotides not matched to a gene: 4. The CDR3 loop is CASRRQGADQPQHF. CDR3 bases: TGTGCCAGTAGAAGACAGGGGGCGGATCAGCCCCAGCATTTT.

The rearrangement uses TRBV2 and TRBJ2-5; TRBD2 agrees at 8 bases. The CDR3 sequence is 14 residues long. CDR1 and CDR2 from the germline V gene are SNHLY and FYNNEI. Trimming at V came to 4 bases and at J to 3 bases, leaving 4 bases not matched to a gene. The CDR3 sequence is CASSVRGGEETQYF. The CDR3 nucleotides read TGTGCCAGCAGTGTTCGGGGGGGGGAAGAGACCCAGTACTTC.

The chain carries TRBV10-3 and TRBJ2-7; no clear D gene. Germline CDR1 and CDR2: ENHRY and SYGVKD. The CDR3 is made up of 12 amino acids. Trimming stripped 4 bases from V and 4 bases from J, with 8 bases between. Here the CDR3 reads CAISGVGYEQYF. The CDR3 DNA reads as TGTGCCATCAGTGGGGTTGGGTACGAGCAGTACTTC.

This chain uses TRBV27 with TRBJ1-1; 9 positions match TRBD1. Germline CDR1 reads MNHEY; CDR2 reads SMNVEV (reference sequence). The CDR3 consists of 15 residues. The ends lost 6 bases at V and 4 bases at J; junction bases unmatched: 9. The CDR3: CASSLDRGEFTEAFF. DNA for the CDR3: TGTGCCAGCAGCCTGGACAGGGGAGAGTTCACTGAAGCTTTCTTT.

CDR3 amino acids: CASTVRWTGIEYEQYF. CDR3 DNA: TGTGCCAGCACTGTTAGGTGGACAGGGATAGAATACGAGCAGTACTTC. The rearrangement uses TRBV7-8 and TRBJ2-7; 8 nucleotides agree with TRBD1. The V segment lost 7 bases and the J segment 4 bases; nucleotides outside the gene matches: 15. The CDR3 is 16 residues long. Germline V lookup: CDR1 SGHVS, CDR2 FQNEAQ.

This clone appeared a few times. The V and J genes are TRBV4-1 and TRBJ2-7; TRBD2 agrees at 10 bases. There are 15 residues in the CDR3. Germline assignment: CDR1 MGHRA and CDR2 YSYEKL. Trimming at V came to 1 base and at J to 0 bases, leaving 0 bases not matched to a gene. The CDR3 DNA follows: TGCGCCAGCAGCCAAGGACTAGCGGGCTCCTACGAGCAGTACTTC. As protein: CASSQGLAGSYEQYF.

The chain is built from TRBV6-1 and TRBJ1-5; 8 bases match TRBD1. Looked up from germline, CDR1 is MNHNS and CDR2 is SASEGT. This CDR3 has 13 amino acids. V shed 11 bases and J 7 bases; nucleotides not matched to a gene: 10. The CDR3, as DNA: TGTGCCGGTCGCAGGGGGCGCGGGCAGCCCCAGCATTTT. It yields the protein CAGRRGRGQPQHF.

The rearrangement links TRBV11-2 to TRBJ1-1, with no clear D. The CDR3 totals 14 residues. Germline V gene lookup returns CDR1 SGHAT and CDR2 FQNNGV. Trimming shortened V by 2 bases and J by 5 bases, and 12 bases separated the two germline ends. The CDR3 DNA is TGTGCCAGCAGCTTAAGACGGGCGAGAACTGAAGCTTTCTTT. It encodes CASSLRRARTEAFF.

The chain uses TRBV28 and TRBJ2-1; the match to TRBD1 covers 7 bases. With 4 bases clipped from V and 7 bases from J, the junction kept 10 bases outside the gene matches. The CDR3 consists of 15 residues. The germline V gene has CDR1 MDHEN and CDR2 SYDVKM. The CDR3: CASSYSIRGYNEQFF. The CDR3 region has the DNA TGTGCCAGCAGTTATTCTATCAGGGGGTATAATGAGCAGTTCTTC.

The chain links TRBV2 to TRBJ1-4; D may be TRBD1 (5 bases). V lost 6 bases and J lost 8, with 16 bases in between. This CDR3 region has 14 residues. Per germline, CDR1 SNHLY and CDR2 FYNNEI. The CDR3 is CASSAQGIREKLFF. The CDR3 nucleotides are TGTGCCAGCAGCGCTCAGGGTATACGGGAAAAACTGTTTTTT.

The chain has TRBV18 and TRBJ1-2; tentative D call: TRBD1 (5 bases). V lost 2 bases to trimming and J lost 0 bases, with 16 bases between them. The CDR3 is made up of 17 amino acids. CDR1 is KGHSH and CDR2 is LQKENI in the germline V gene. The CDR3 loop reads CASSPYNPPGANYGYTF. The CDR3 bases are TGTGCCAGCTCACCATACAATCCACCGGGGGCTAACTATGGCTACACCTTC.

CDR3 sequence reads: CASSAGHWGYEQYF. The CDR3 bases are TGTGCCAGCAGCGCGGGACACTGGGGTTACGAGCAGTACTTC. V is TRBV7-7 and J is TRBJ2-7; TRBD1 or TRBD2 may be the D gene (6 bases each). In germline, CDR1 is SSHAT, CDR2 FNYEAQ (reference sequence). Trimming cost V 5 bases and J 4 bases, with 15 bases left between them. This CDR3 has 14 amino acids.

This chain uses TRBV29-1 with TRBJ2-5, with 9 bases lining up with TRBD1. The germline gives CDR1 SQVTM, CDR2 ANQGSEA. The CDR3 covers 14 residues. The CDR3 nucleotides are TGCAGTGGAAGCACAGGGGGCAATGGAGAGACCCAGTACTTC. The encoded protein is CSGSTGGNGETQYF.

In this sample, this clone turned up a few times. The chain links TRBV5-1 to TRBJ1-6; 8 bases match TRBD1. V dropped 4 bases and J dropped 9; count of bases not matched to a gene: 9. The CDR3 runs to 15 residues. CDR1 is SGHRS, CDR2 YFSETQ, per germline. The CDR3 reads CASSREGQGGSPLHF. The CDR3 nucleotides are TGCGCCAGCAGCAGGGAAGGACAGGGAGGTTCACCCCTCCACTTT. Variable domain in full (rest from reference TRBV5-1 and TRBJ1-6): KAGVTQTPRYLIKTRGQQVTLSCSPISGHRSVSWYQQTPGQGLQFLFEYFSETQRNKGNFPGRFSGRQFSNSRSEMNVSTLELGDSALYLCASSREGQGGSPLHFGNGTRLTVT.

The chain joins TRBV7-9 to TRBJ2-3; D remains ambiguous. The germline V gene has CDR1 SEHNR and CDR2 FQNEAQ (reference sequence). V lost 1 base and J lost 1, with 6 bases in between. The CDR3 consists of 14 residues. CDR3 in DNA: TGTGCCAGCAGCTTAGGAACTCGCACAGATACGCAGTATTTT. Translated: CASSLGTRTDTQYF. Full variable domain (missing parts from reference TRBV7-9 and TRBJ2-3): DTGVSQNPRHKITKRGQNVTFRCDPISEHNRLYWYRQTLGQGPEFLTYFQNEAQLEKSRLLSDRFSAERPKGSFSTLEIQRTEQGDSAMYLCASSLGTRTDTQYFGPGTRLTVL.

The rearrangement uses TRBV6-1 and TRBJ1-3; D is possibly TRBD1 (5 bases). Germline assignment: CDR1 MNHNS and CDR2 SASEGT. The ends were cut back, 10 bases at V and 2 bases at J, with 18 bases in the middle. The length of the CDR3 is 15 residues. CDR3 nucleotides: TGTGCCACTTCAGGGTTAAAGATGACTGGAAACACCATATATTTT. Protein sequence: CATSGLKMTGNTIYF.

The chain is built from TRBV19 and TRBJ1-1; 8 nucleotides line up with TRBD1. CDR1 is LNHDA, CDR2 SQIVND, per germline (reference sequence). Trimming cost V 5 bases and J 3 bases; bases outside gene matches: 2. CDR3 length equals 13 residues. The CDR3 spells CASSSTGDTEAFF. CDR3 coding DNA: TGTGCCAGTAGTTCGACAGGGGACACTGAAGCTTTCTTT. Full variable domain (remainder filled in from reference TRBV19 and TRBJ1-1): DGGITQSPKYLFRKEGQNVTLSCEQNLNHDAMYWYRQDPGQGLRLIYYSQIVNDFQKGDIAEGYSVSREKKESFPLTVTSAQKNPTAFYLCASSSTGDTEAFFGQGTRLTVV.

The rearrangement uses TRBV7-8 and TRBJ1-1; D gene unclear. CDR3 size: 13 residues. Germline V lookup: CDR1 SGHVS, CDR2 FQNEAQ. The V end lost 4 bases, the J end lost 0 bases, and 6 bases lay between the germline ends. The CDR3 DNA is TGTGCCAGCAGCTCTCAGGTGAACACTGAAGCTTTCTTT. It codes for CASSSQVNTEAFF.

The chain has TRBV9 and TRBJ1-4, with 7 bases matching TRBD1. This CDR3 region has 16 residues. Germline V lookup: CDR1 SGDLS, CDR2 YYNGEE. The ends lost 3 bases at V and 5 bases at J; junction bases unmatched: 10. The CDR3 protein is CASSGADRALNEKLFF. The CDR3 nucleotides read TGTGCCAGCAGCGGAGCAGACAGGGCTTTAAATGAAAAACTGTTTTTT.

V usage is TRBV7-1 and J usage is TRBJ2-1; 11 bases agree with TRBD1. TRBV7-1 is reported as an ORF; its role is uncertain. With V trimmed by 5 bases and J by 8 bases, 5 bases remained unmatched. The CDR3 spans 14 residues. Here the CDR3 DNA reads TGTGCCAGCAGCGAGGGACAGGGGGTCGATGAGCAGTTCTTC. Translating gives CASSEGQGVDEQFF.